These 5 T cell receptor beta chains came from one sample sequenced in a study of tissue T cells after allogeneic stem cell transplantation. Sample time point: mouse harvest day 14 after allogeneic transplant. The graft held 10^6 splenic CD5+ T cells and 10^7 T-cell-depleted bone marrow cells. Produced via immunoSEQ multiplex PCR; TCRdb's table is partial and in-frame only. The sample shows about 3,500 clones, about 49% of them seen only once. The specimen sequenced was gut tissue. Receptors were obtained from a female BALB/c mouse given C57BL/6 T cells with graft-versus-host disease after an allogeneic hematopoietic cell transplant.

Worth noting for this clone: The gene names here belong to mouse. With the read ending 1 residue before the CDR3 end, the germline J gene is used to fill in that end. The V gene is TRBV15, the J gene TRBJ1-5; D gene unclear. Germline assignment: CDR1 SGHND and CDR2 FRSKSL. Trimming pared 6 bases from V and 0 bases from J, leaving 6 bases between. This CDR3 region has 13 residues. Here the CDR3 reads CASRGSNNQAPLF. The CDR3 DNA, read in part, is TGTGCCAGCAGGGGCAGTAACAACCAGGCTCCGCTT. Full variable domain (remainder filled in from reference TRBV15 and TRBJ1-5): DAGVTQTPRHEVAEKGQTIILKCEPVSGHNDLFWYRQTKIQGLELLSYFRSKSLMEDGGAFKDRFKAEMLNSSFSTLKIQPTEPKDSAVYLCASRGSNNQAPLFGEGTRLSVL.

This clone is medium-sized in the sample. Gene names follow the mouse nomenclature. The read ends 1 residue early relative to the CDR3; the germline J gene fills the gap. The chain employs TRBV23 and TRBJ1-4; the tabulated D call, TRBD1, remains unverified against the DNA. This CDR3 has 12 amino acids. Germline V lookup: CDR1 KGHTA, CDR2 FQNQQP. The part of the CDR3 DNA that was read is TGCTCCAGCAGTCAACAGAACGAAAGATTATTT. Encoded protein: CSSSQQNERLF. In full, the CDR3 reads CSSSQQNERLFF.

This clone was seen a few times. Gene names and germline refer to mouse. The read falls 1 residue short of the CDR3 end, and the missing part is taken from the germline J gene. The rearrangement joins TRBV23 to TRBJ2-7; TRBD1, the table's D call, was not compared with the DNA. Germline CDR1 is KGHTA and CDR2 is FQNQQP. The CDR3 contains 14 residues. This chain's CDR3 is CSSSQSRRGYEQYF. The CDR3 bases that were read are TGCTCCAGCAGTCAATCGCGCAGGGGATATGAACAGTAC.

This clone occurred a few times. Gene names refer to mouse genes. The CDR3 bases that were read are TGTGCAAGCAGCCTATCCCGCGGGGCCTATGAACAGTAC. Translation gives CASSLSRGAYEQY. The full CDR3 protein is CASSLSRGAYEQYF. The gene calls are TRBV16 and TRBJ2-7; no definite D call. The read is 1 residue too short to cover the CDR3 end, so that end is filled in from the germline J gene. V lost 5 bases, J lost 2 bases, and 13 bases lay in between. CDR3 size: 14 residues. Germline CDR1 and CDR2: SGHSA and FRNQAP.

About this clone: The listed genes are named as in mouse. The read is 1 residue too short to cover the CDR3 end, so that end is filled in from the germline J gene. The V gene is TRBV1, the J gene TRBJ1-1; D is uncertain. The CDR3 consists of 13 residues. Between the trimmed V and J ends, which lost 1 base and 1 base, there was a span of 4 bases. The germline V gene encodes CDR1 NSQYPW and CDR2 LRSPGD (reference sequence). This chain's CDR3 is CTCSAGQNTEVFF. The sequenced part of the CDR3 DNA is TGCACCTGCAGTGCAGGCCAAAACACAGAAGTCTTC.